This record concerns one T cell receptor beta chain sequence. In the source study's methods: Using reference gene primer amplification, nucleated cell counts were estimated. Profiling relied on immunoSEQ multiplex PCR, and the TCRdb table lists in-frame clones only, not all of them. V and J calls and clone size follow that table, whereas D and trimming were derived from the DNA. Among more than 40,000 clones listed, 70% to 90% were seen once. V dropped 5 bases and J dropped 3; count of bases not matched to a gene: 11. The CDR3 length is 16 residues. Germline CDR1 is MNHEY and CDR2 is SVGEGT. The sample comes from a study of blood T cell repertoires in COVID-19.

The source of this sequence is a human donor in a cohort sampled during active COVID-19. The donor label of this sample is uncertain. The genes are TRBV6-2 or TRBV6-3 and TRBJ1-1, with 8 bases identical to TRBD1. The sequencing sample was made of peripheral blood. The CDR3 DNA reads TGTGCCAGCAGTGGCCGACAGGGGCCCGGATACACTGAAGCTTTCTTT. It codes for CASSGRQGPGYTEAFF.